This TCR beta chain was captured in a study of shared clonotypes between healthy human individuals. As for the study in general: The plates for each donor numbered three CD4 naive, three CD4 memory, two CD8 naive and one CD8 memory.

Study-wide results and caveats: The sampled material consisted only of blood, and tissue repertoires are likely to differ. Memory subsets generally showed smaller estimated richness than naive subsets did.

The V end was cut by 0 bases, the J end by 11 bases, with 16 bases between. CDR3 size: 15 residues. Germline V lookup: CDR1 MGHRA, CDR2 YSYEKL. As concerns this clone: Its antigen is still unknown.

Template for every sorted-subset replicate PCR totaled about 200 ng DNA, some 30,000 T cell genomes. The data were produced by immunoSEQ multiplex PCR, yet TCRdb's version contains in-frame clones alone and is incomplete. The profile shows around 2.1 million clones, around 95% of them singletons. The sequencing input was naive CD4+ T cells sorted from blood. This sample's subset: CD45RA+ positively selected. This TCR was recovered from a young man in good health. The chain recombines TRBV4-1 with TRBJ1-4; D call uncertain. The CDR3 here is CASSQDPGDLGKLFF. CDR3 coding DNA: TGCGCCAGCAGCCAAGATCCCGGGGATTTAGGGAAACTGTTTTTT.